Shown below are 30 T cell receptor beta chains from a single sample sequenced in a study of blood T cell repertoires in COVID-19. Produced via immunoSEQ multiplex PCR; TCRdb's table is partial and in-frame only. This table has tens of thousands of clones, approximately 86% appearing once. Sequencing was done on a sample of peripheral blood. The receptor set was obtained from a man in his forties or fifties with COVID-19, enrolled during active disease.

V usage is TRBV6-6 and J usage is TRBJ1-1; 7 bases are a match to TRBD1. Germline V lookup: CDR1 MNHNY, CDR2 SVGAGI (reference sequence). With 6 bases clipped from V and 4 bases from J, the junction kept 11 bases outside the gene matches. This CDR3 is built from 15 residues. CDR3 DNA: TGTGCCAGCAGAATCGAACCAGGGGGAACCACTGAAGCTTTCTTT. Its translation: CASRIEPGGTTEAFF.

This chain connects TRBV19 to TRBJ1-6; no clear D gene. The CDR3 covers 18 residues. The germline gives CDR1 LNHDA, CDR2 SQIVND (reference sequence). With 0 bases removed from V and 7 bases from J, the gap between germline ends came to 19 bases. The CDR3: CASSIDVGGPGDNSPLHF. The CDR3 DNA sequence: TGTGCCAGTAGTATAGACGTAGGCGGGCCGGGCGACAATTCACCCCTCCACTTT.

This clone was found once. This sequence joins TRBV21-1 and TRBJ1-3; TRBD1, the table's D call, lacks a check against the DNA. TRBV21-1 is marked as a pseudogene. CDR3 length: 16 residues. This chain's CDR3 is CASSKEDRVTGNTIYF. DNA of the CDR3: TGTGCCAGCAGCAAAGAGGACAGGGTTACTGGAAACACCATATATTTT.

This chain connects TRBV24-1 to TRBJ2-1; 7 bases map to TRBD1. V lost 4 bases to trimming and J lost 8 bases; unmatched junction nucleotides: 10. CDR1 is KGHDR, CDR2 SFDVKD, per germline. There are 15 residues in the CDR3. The CDR3 here is CATSDPDRVRDEQFF. As DNA, the CDR3 is TGTGCCACCAGTGACCCCGACAGGGTGAGGGATGAGCAGTTCTTC.

This chain uses TRBV30 with TRBJ1-6, with no clear D. CDR1 and CDR2 (germline): GTSNPN, SVGIG (reference sequence). Trimming stripped 2 bases from V and 8 bases from J, with 4 bases between. There are 11 residues in the CDR3. The CDR3 DNA reads TGTGCCTGGAGTTCAGATTCACCCCTCCACTTT. Encoded protein: CAWSSDSPLHF.

V and J are TRBV28 and TRBJ2-1; 8 bases agree with TRBD2. J was trimmed by 2 bases and V by 3 bases; bases with no gene match: 3. The CDR3 contains 15 residues. CDR1 MDHEN and CDR2 SYDVKM come from the germline V gene. The CDR3 sequence: CASSFGGGTYNEQFF. In DNA, the CDR3 is TGTGCCAGCAGTTTTGGCGGGGGGACCTACAATGAGCAGTTCTTC.

The CDR3 loop reads CSAETGVEYF. The CDR3 coding sequence is TGCAGTGCGGAGACAGGGGTGGAGTACTTC. The chain employs TRBV20-1 and TRBJ2-7, with 8 bases that match TRBD1. The CDR3 spans 10 residues. Germline CDR1 DFQATT, CDR2 SNEGSKA (reference sequence). J gave up 11 bases and V 6 bases, and 6 bases lay outside the gene matches.

The chain combines TRBV10-2 with TRBJ2-5, with D possibly TRBD2 on 5 matching bases. The CDR3 has 13 residues. From germline, CDR1 is WSHSY and CDR2 SAAADI. The V end lost 8 bases, the J end lost 4 bases, and 14 bases lay between the germline ends. In DNA, the CDR3 is TGCGCCAGCGGGCACCCGGCGGGAGAGACCCAGTACTTC. Residues: CASGHPAGETQYF.

The chain recombines TRBV6-1 with TRBJ1-1, with D uncertain. V shed 2 bases and J shed 3 bases, with 7 bases lying between them. CDR3 length equals 13 residues. Looked up from germline, CDR1 is MNHNS and CDR2 is SASEGT. Here the CDR3 reads CASSELRYTEAFF. DNA for the CDR3: TGTGCCAGCAGTGAACTGAGGTACACTGAAGCTTTCTTT.

This chain links TRBV6-5 with TRBJ1-1, with a weak D call TRBD1 (5 bases). Germline V gene data show CDR1 as MNHEY and CDR2 as SVGAGI. The CDR3 is made up of 15 amino acids. Trimming took 5 bases from V and 1 from J, leaving 14 bases between them. The CDR3 DNA reads as TGTGCCAGCAGTCCCCGGGTAACAGGGAACACTGAAGCTTTCTTT. Translating it yields CASSPRVTGNTEAFF.

The chain joins TRBV6-5 to TRBJ1-2; TRBD1 is a possible D gene (5 bases). The germline V gene has CDR1 MNHEY and CDR2 SVGAGI. CDR3 length: 15 amino acids. Trimming removed 7 bases at V and 4 bases at J, with 19 bases between. The CDR3, as DNA: TGTGCCAGCAACGCTTTGGACAAGATCGGCTATGGCTACACCTTC. Translation gives CASNALDKIGYGYTF.

J is TRBJ2-4 and V is TRBV3-1 (or the pseudogene TRBV3-2); 7 nucleotides match TRBD2. Germline trimming cut 1 base from V and 8 bases from J; bases unmatched to any gene: 8. Germline CDR1 is LGHDT and CDR2 is YNNKEL (reference sequence). The CDR3 consists of 15 residues. This CDR3 is CASSQGEGLGHIQYF. CDR3 in DNA: TGTGCCAGCAGCCAAGGGGAGGGCTTGGGTCACATTCAGTACTTC.

V gene TRBV4-2 combines with J gene TRBJ2-3; 8 bases fit TRBD2. There are 16 residues in the CDR3. Unmatched junction bases numbered 7, after V lost 4 bases and J lost 1 base. CDR1 and CDR2 (germline): LGHNA, YNFKEQ. CDR3 bases: TGTGCCAGCAGCCGCTCAGCGGGGGAAGGCACAGATACGCAGTATTTT. It yields the protein CASSRSAGEGTDTQYF.

The genes are TRBV7-8 and TRBJ2-5, with TRBD2 matching over 14 bases. V dropped 4 bases and J dropped 5; count of bases not matched to a gene: 3. This CDR3 comprises 15 residues. Germline CDR1 SGHVS, CDR2 FQNEAQ. The CDR3 DNA is TGTGCCAGCAGCTGGGGACTAGCGGGGGTCGAGACCCAGTACTTC. The encoded protein is CASSWGLAGVETQYF.

This clone was detected only once. This rearrangement joins TRBV7-2 to TRBJ2-1; possibly TRBD1 for D (5 bases). The CDR3 is 15 amino acids. The V end lost 1 base, the J end lost 10 bases, and 17 bases lay between the germline ends. Germline CDR1 is SGHTA and CDR2 is FQGNSA. CDR3: CASSLEVQGGFEQFF. The CDR3 DNA is TGTGCCAGCAGCTTAGAGGTTCAGGGTGGCTTCGAGCAGTTCTTC.

The chain carries TRBV4-1 and TRBJ2-7; 11 nucleotides match TRBD2. The CDR3 consists of 16 residues. After removal of 4 bases from V and 0 bases from J, the junction contained 5 bases not matched to a gene. Germline-derived CDR1 and CDR2 are MGHRA and YSYEKL. In nucleotides, the CDR3 is TGCGCCAGCAGCCGATTAGCGGGGGGGAGCTCCTACGAGCAGTACTTC. This encodes CASSRLAGGSSYEQYF.

The chain carries TRBV29-1 and TRBJ1-1, with D possibly TRBD1 on 5 matching bases. The V end lost 4 bases, the J end lost 0 bases, and 18 bases lay between the germline ends. CDR3 length equals 16 residues. Per the germline V gene, CDR1 is SQVTM and CDR2 is ANQGSEA. This CDR3 is CSVGGSADRLNTEAFF. The CDR3 DNA reads TGCAGCGTTGGGGGTTCGGCAGACAGACTGAACACTGAAGCTTTCTTT. Drawing the rest from reference TRBV29-1 and TRBJ1-1, the complete variable domain is SAVISQKPSRDICQRGTSLTIQCQVDSQVTMMFWYRQQPGQSLTLIATANQGSEATYESGFVIDKFPISRPNLTFSTLTVSNMSPEDSSIYLCSVGGSADRLNTEAFFGQGTRLTVV.

V gene TRBV30 combines with J gene TRBJ1-3, with no clear D. Germline V CDR1 and CDR2: GTSNPN, SVGIG (reference sequence). The CDR3 length is 13 residues. The germline V and J ends were trimmed by 5 bases and 0 bases, with 8 bases remaining between them. CDR3 amino acids: CAWRPSSGNTIYF. In DNA form, the CDR3 reads TGTGCCTGGCGCCCGAGCTCTGGAAACACCATATATTTT.

In DNA, the CDR3 is TGTGCCAGTAGTAAACTCAAACAGGGAAGCAATCAGCCCCAGCATTTT. Translated: CASSKLKQGSNQPQHF. V usage is TRBV19 and J usage is TRBJ1-5, with D maybe TRBD1 (6 bases). CDR1 and CDR2 (germline): LNHDA, SQIVND (reference sequence). The CDR3 spans 16 residues. Trimming removed 4 bases from V and 1 base from J, with 14 bases in between.

The chain joins TRBV5-4 to TRBJ2-1, with a tentative D call TRBD2 (6 bases). This CDR3 comprises 14 residues. V lost 4 bases, J lost 9 bases, and 17 bases lay in between. Per the germline V gene, CDR1 is SGHNT and CDR2 is YYREEE (reference sequence). The CDR3 is CASSLGGAGTEQFF. CDR3 in DNA: TGTGCCAGCAGCCTGGGCGGGGCAGGGACTGAGCAGTTCTTC.

The chain is built from TRBV27 and TRBJ2-7, with D possibly TRBD2 on 7 matching bases. The CDR3 totals 15 residues. The germline V gene has CDR1 MNHEY and CDR2 SMNVEV (reference sequence). The V and J ends lost 5 bases and 6 bases respectively, with 20 bases between them. The CDR3 is CASSAISLGGGEQYF. DNA for the CDR3: TGTGCCAGCAGTGCTATCTCCCTGGGAGGGGGCGAGCAGTACTTC.

This rearrangement joins TRBV5-6 to TRBJ2-7; 7 bases agree with TRBD1. J lost 5 bases, V lost 3 bases, and 8 bases had no gene match. The CDR3 is 14 residues long. The germline gives CDR1 SGHDT, CDR2 YYEEEE. The CDR3 region is CASSYHTGVDEQYF. The DNA of the CDR3 is TGTGCCAGCAGCTACCACACAGGGGTAGACGAGCAGTACTTC.

The CDR3 here is CASRDRATDTQYF. In DNA form, the CDR3 reads TGCGCCAGCAGGGACAGGGCGACAGATACGCAGTATTTT. J is TRBJ2-3 and V is TRBV10-2; 8 positions match TRBD1. The CDR3 is made up of 13 amino acids. The junction had 2 bases not matched to a gene; V was cut back by 6 bases and J by 3 bases. CDR1 and CDR2 (germline): WSHSY, SAAADI.

The chain recombines TRBV19 with TRBJ1-2, with D tentatively TRBD1 (6 bases). Deletions cut 5 bases from V and 4 bases from J, with 17 bases between. Germline CDR1 and CDR2: LNHDA and SQIVND (reference sequence). This CDR3 contains 15 residues. CDR3 sequence: CASSPPGGPRYGYTF. CDR3 sequence (DNA): TGTGCCAGTAGTCCTCCGGGGGGGCCCCGCTATGGCTACACCTTC.

The rearrangement joins TRBV6-1 to TRBJ2-1, with TRBD2 matching over 11 bases. This CDR3 contains 18 residues. Germline trimming cut 3 bases from V and 0 bases from J; bases unmatched to any gene: 7. Germline assignment: CDR1 MNHNS and CDR2 SASEGT. This CDR3 reads CASSEVSGGASSYNEQFF. CDR3 coding DNA: TGTGCCAGCAGTGAGGTTAGCGGGGGGGCTAGCTCCTACAATGAGCAGTTCTTC.

The V and J genes are TRBV9 and TRBJ1-3; the D gene is possibly TRBD1 (6 bases). The germline V and J ends were trimmed by 3 bases and 0 bases, with 10 bases remaining between them. There are 15 residues in the CDR3. Germline V lookup: CDR1 SGDLS, CDR2 YYNGEE. In DNA form, the CDR3 reads TGTGCCAGCAGCGCGGGACAATACTCTGGAAACACCATATATTTT. Protein sequence: CASSAGQYSGNTIYF.

The chain recombines TRBV4-1 with TRBJ2-1; TRBD2 aligns across 14 bases. Germline V CDR1 and CDR2: MGHRA, YSYEKL. The CDR3 runs to 15 residues. J gave up 8 bases and V 4 bases, and 4 bases lay outside the gene matches. The CDR3 DNA follows: TGCGCCAGCAGCCCAGGACTAGCGGGGGGCGATGAGCAGTTCTTC. It is translated as CASSPGLAGGDEQFF.

This clone was seen only once. The genes are TRBV9 and TRBJ2-1, with 8 bases that match TRBD2. CDR1 is SGDLS and CDR2 is YYNGEE in the germline V gene. Trimming took 2 bases from V and 9 from J; bases not matched to a gene: 10. The CDR3 loop spans 15 amino acids. Here the CDR3 DNA reads TGTGCCAGCAGCGTGATGAGCGGGGGAGGGAGTGAGCAGTTCTTC. This sequence encodes CASSVMSGGGSEQFF. Drawing the rest from reference TRBV9 and TRBJ2-1, the complete variable domain is DSGVTQTPKHLITATGQRVTLRCSPRSGDLSVYWYQQSLDQGLQFLIQYYNGEERAKGNILERFSAQQFPDLHSELNLSSLELGDSALYFCASSVMSGGGSEQFFGPGTRLTVL.

V usage is TRBV14 and J usage is TRBJ2-7; perhaps TRBD2 as D (6 bases). Trimming pared 2 bases from V and 3 bases from J, leaving 17 bases between. Germline loops: CDR1 SGHDN, CDR2 FVKESK. The CDR3 runs to 16 residues. The CDR3, as DNA: TGTGCCAGCAGCCAATATAACCTTTGGAGGGTCTACGAGCAGTACTTC. It codes for CASSQYNLWRVYEQYF. Variable domain in full (rest from reference TRBV14 and TRBJ2-7): EAGVTQFPSHSVIEKGQTVTLRCDPISGHDNLYWYRRVMGKEIKFLLHFVKESKQDESGMPNNRFLAERTGGTYSTLKVQPAELEDSGVYFCASSQYNLWRVYEQYFGPGTRLTVT.

This chain links TRBV29-1 with TRBJ2-6; 8 nucleotides line up with TRBD1. The V segment lost 4 bases and the J segment 3 bases; nucleotides outside the gene matches: 5. The CDR3 loop spans 15 amino acids. The germline CDR1 and CDR2 sequences are SQVTM and ANQGSEA. DNA of the CDR3: TGCAGCGTTGGGACAGGGCGAAGTGGGGCCAACGTCCTGACTTTC. Translation: CSVGTGRSGANVLTF.